The next 26 T cell receptor beta chains were all read from a single sample in a study of blood T cell repertoires in COVID-19. Some clones are missing from TCRdb's copy, which holds only in-frame ones; the method was immunoSEQ multiplex PCR. The data show approximately 400,000 clones, with approximately 89% seen just once and roughly 12% held by the top ten. What was sequenced was peripheral blood. The receptors shown here come from a woman in her forties or fifties with COVID-19, enrolled during active disease.

V is TRBV27 and J is TRBJ2-7; D not certain. Germline CDR1 reads MNHEY; CDR2 reads SMNVEV (reference sequence). This CDR3 is 14 amino acids long. The V end was cut by 3 bases, the J end by 7 bases, with 16 bases between. DNA of the CDR3: TGTGCCAGCAGTTTCCTACCCGCGGTAGAAGAGCAGTACTTC. It codes for CASSFLPAVEEQYF.

The chain uses TRBV6-1 and TRBJ1-1; no clear D. Germline CDR1 MNHNS, CDR2 SASEGT. This CDR3 comprises 14 residues. The germline V and J ends were trimmed by 2 bases and 3 bases, with 10 bases remaining between them. The CDR3 bases are TGTGCCAGCAGTGAAACCGGAGGTTACACTGAAGCTTTCTTT. Its translation is CASSETGGYTEAFF.

The rearrangement uses TRBV27 and TRBJ1-1; D is perhaps TRBD1 (5 bases). Germline CDR1 and CDR2: MNHEY and SMNVEV (reference sequence). The V gene lost 3 bases and the J gene lost 0 bases, with 11 bases spanning the gap. This CDR3 region has 15 residues. CDR3 in DNA: TGTGCCAGCAGTTTGGGGGAGGGCATGAACACTGAAGCTTTCTTT. This gives the protein CASSLGEGMNTEAFF.

This chain uses TRBV30 with TRBJ1-4, with 7 nucleotides matching TRBD1. Germline loops: CDR1 GTSNPN, CDR2 SVGIG (reference sequence). With V trimmed by 0 bases and J by 5 bases, 6 bases remained unmatched. This CDR3 is 15 amino acids long. In nucleotides, the CDR3 is TGTGCCTGGAGTGTACTAGTGGGACAGAATGAAAAACTGTTTTTT. Its protein is CAWSVLVGQNEKLFF.

The chain links TRBV24-1 to TRBJ2-1; 7 bases line up with TRBD1. This CDR3 has 14 residues. V gave up 0 bases and J gave up 10 bases; unmatched junction bases: 5. CDR1 KGHDR and CDR2 SFDVKD come from the germline V gene. The CDR3 spells CATSDLRGQGEQFF. In DNA form, the CDR3 reads TGTGCCACCAGTGATTTGAGGGGGCAGGGGGAGCAGTTCTTC.

This chain joins TRBV28 and TRBJ1-1, with D tentatively TRBD1 (6 bases). V was shortened by 2 bases and J by 4 bases, with 17 bases between the two germline ends. CDR3 length equals 16 residues. Germline V gene sequence: CDR1 MDHEN, CDR2 SYDVKM. The CDR3, as DNA: TGTGCCAGCAGTTTAGGGGGCGGACAGTTGGGCACTGAAGCTTTCTTT. This codes for CASSLGGGQLGTEAFF.

The chain joins TRBV30 to TRBJ1-1; D uncertain. Germline-derived CDR1 and CDR2 are GTSNPN and SVGIG (reference sequence). The CDR3 contains 16 residues. V dropped 3 bases and J dropped 1 base, with 18 bases sitting between them. This CDR3 is CAWRRGKGSGNTEAFF. As DNA, the CDR3 is TGTGCCTGGAGGAGAGGGAAAGGGTCGGGGAACACTGAAGCTTTCTTT.

This chain joins TRBV14 and TRBJ2-3, with TRBD2 matching over 10 bases. V lost 2 bases, J lost 5 bases, and 10 bases stayed unmatched. The CDR3 consists of 17 residues. CDR1 and CDR2 from the germline V gene are SGHDN and FVKESK. As DNA, the CDR3 is TGTGCCAGCAGCCAATTGGGCCTAGCGGGGGAGAAAGATACGCAGTATTTT. It yields the protein CASSQLGLAGEKDTQYF.

The chain is built from TRBV11-2 and TRBJ2-7; 9 bases fit TRBD1. CDR1 is SGHAT, CDR2 FQNNGV, per germline. V shed 1 base, J shed 5 bases, and the junction held 6 bases outside the gene matches. The CDR3 runs to 15 residues. CDR3 amino acids: CASSLVGTGIDEQYF. The CDR3 DNA follows: TGTGCCAGCAGCTTAGTGGGGACAGGGATTGACGAGCAGTACTTC.

This rearrangement joins TRBV19 to TRBJ2-2, with 8 bases identical to TRBD1. The length of the CDR3 is 15 residues. J gave up 2 bases and V 7 bases, and 6 bases lay outside the gene matches. Germline V gives CDR1 LNHDA, CDR2 SQIVND (reference sequence). CDR3 sequence: CASTRDRRNTGELFF. The CDR3 nucleotides are TGTGCCAGTACCCGGGACAGGCGAAACACCGGGGAGCTGTTTTTT.

The V gene is TRBV7-2, the J gene TRBJ1-3; no reliable D call. The CDR3 is 13 amino acids. Trimming took 0 bases from V and 8 from J, leaving 8 bases between them. The germline gives CDR1 SGHTA, CDR2 FQGNSA. In DNA, the CDR3 is TGTGCCAGCAGCTTAGCGCCAGAGGACACCATATATTTT. Protein sequence: CASSLAPEDTIYF.

The J gene is TRBJ2-3, the V gene TRBV30; no clear D gene. From germline, CDR1 is GTSNPN and CDR2 SVGIG (reference sequence). The length of the CDR3 is 12 residues. Trimming left V 1 base short and J 5 bases short, with 7 bases between. CDR3 amino acids: CAWSAPRDTQYF. In DNA form, the CDR3 reads TGTGCCTGGAGTGCCCCCCGAGATACGCAGTATTTT.

The chain has TRBV5-5 and TRBJ1-1, with 7 bases identical to TRBD1. Trimming at V came to 2 bases and at J to 2 bases, leaving 6 bases not matched to a gene. This CDR3 is 15 amino acids long. CDR1 and CDR2 (germline): SGHKS, YYEKEE (reference sequence). Written as DNA, the CDR3 is TGTGCCAGCAGCTTTGGACAGGCCTCCAACACTGAAGCTTTCTTT. This translates into CASSFGQASNTEAFF.

Comment on this clone: The same CDR3 also results from other DNA sequences found in this sample. This chain joins TRBV19 and TRBJ1-1, with D unclear. V shed 2 bases and J shed 3 bases, with 7 bases lying between them. The CDR3 has 13 residues. CDR1 is LNHDA and CDR2 is SQIVND in the germline V gene (reference sequence). The CDR3, as DNA: TGTGCCAGTAGTATACGGGGAGACACTGAAGCTTTCTTT. It encodes CASSIRGDTEAFF.

The rearrangement links TRBV28 to TRBJ2-5; TRBD2 matches at 7 bases. The CDR3 length is 12 residues. Germline CDR1 and CDR2: MDHEN and SYDVKM. The ends lost 2 bases at V and 6 bases at J; junction bases unmatched: 0. The CDR3, as DNA: TGTGCCAGCAGTTTAAGCGGGAAGACCCAGTACTTC. Amino acids: CASSLSGKTQYF.

This chain connects TRBV7-8 to TRBJ2-4; no firm D call. Germline V gene data show CDR1 as SGHVS and CDR2 as FQNEAQ. V was clipped by 5 bases and J by 0 bases, with 8 bases between them. CDR3 length: 14 residues. CDR3 DNA sequence: TGTGCCAGCAGCCAAACTATAGCCAAAAACATTCAGTACTTC. Translated: CASSQTIAKNIQYF.

This chain connects TRBV15 to TRBJ2-7; TRBD1 aligns across 9 bases. From germline, CDR1 is LNHNV and CDR2 YYDKDF (reference sequence). CDR3 length equals 15 residues. V lost 2 bases, J lost 5 bases, and 7 bases stayed unmatched. The CDR3 here is CATSRSGQGVNEQYF. DNA of the CDR3: TGTGCCACCAGCAGATCGGGACAGGGTGTCAACGAGCAGTACTTC.

This rearrangement joins TRBV10-1 to TRBJ1-1; 10 positions match TRBD1. CDR3 size: 15 residues. CDR1 is WNHNN and CDR2 is SYGVQD in the germline V gene (reference sequence). After removal of 7 bases from V and 2 bases from J, the junction contained 7 bases not matched to a gene. The chain's CDR3 is CASILRDRGNTEAFF. CDR3 nucleotide sequence: TGCGCCAGCATCCTAAGGGACAGGGGAAACACTGAAGCTTTCTTT.

This chain joins TRBV5-6 and TRBJ2-1, with D possibly being TRBD2 (5 bases). The CDR3 has 13 residues. Trimming cost V 4 bases and J 10 bases, with 15 bases left between them. In germline, CDR1 is SGHDT, CDR2 YYEEEE. This chain's CDR3 is CASSPLGDLEQFF. The CDR3 DNA reads TGTGCCAGCAGCCCACTCGGGGATCTCGAGCAGTTCTTC.

In its sample, this clone was seen a few times. The chain has TRBV7-3 and TRBJ1-2; 7 bases line up with TRBD1. Germline CDR1 reads SGHTA; CDR2 reads FQGTGA. The CDR3 runs to 13 residues. V lost 2 bases and J lost 6; bases outside the gene matches: 3. The CDR3 region is CASSLLQGDGYTF. The CDR3, as DNA: TGTGCCAGCAGCTTACTCCAGGGGGATGGCTACACCTTC.

Remarks on this clone: Different DNA sequences within this sample yield the same CDR3. V usage is TRBV5-1 and J usage is TRBJ2-7; 7 nucleotides align to TRBD2. The germline gives CDR1 SGHRS, CDR2 YFSETQ. The CDR3 sequence is 14 residues long. Germline trimming cut 2 bases from V and 0 bases from J; bases unmatched to any gene: 2. DNA for the CDR3: TGCGCCAGCAGCTTAGGCGGGGGCTCCTACGAGCAGTACTTC. The encoded protein is CASSLGGGSYEQYF.

This clone appeared once. An end of the junction differs from the germline gene, which may be a read error. The chain employs TRBV6-1 and TRBJ2-7, with D perhaps TRBD2 (6 bases). CDR1 is MNHNS and CDR2 is SASEGT in the germline V gene. The CDR3 spans 15 residues. DNA for the CDR3: TGTGCCAGCAGCGAAGGAGCGGGCCGTTCCTACGAGCAGTACTTC. This translates into CASSEGAGRSYEQYF.

The DNA for the CDR3 is TGTGCCAGCATCGGACTAGAAACAATAACCCTCCCCACAGATACGCAGTATTTT. It encodes CASIGLETITLPTDTQYF. The gene calls are TRBV5-5 and TRBJ2-3; TRBD2 aligns across 7 bases. The CDR3 is 18 residues long. The junction had 18 bases not matched to a gene; V was cut back by 6 bases and J by 2 bases. Per the germline V gene, CDR1 is SGHKS and CDR2 is YYEKEE (reference sequence).

The chain links TRBV19 to TRBJ2-1; TRBD2 matches 10 bases. Per germline, CDR1 LNHDA and CDR2 SQIVND (reference sequence). The trim removed 5 bases at V and 8 bases at J, leaving 9 bases unmatched. This CDR3 is built from 15 residues. CDR3 sequence reads: CASSRSGGVGYEQFF. DNA for the CDR3: TGTGCCAGTAGTCGAAGCGGGGGGGTCGGATATGAGCAGTTCTTC.

This chain links TRBV5-1 with TRBJ2-3; 8 bases map to TRBD1. V trimming: 3 bases; J trimming: 3 bases; junction bases outside the gene matches: 9. The CDR3 consists of 16 residues. CDR1 and CDR2 from the germline V gene are SGHRS and YFSETQ. The CDR3 DNA reads TGCGCCAGCAGCTCCGGGACAGGAAAGCCTACAGATACGCAGTATTTT. This translates into CASSSGTGKPTDTQYF.

This rearrangement joins TRBV30 to TRBJ1-6; D is ambiguous. Germline V gives CDR1 GTSNPN, CDR2 SVGIG (reference sequence). Trimming took off 5 bases at V and 0 bases at J, with 8 bases between the two ends. The CDR3 is 14 amino acids. CDR3 amino acids: CAWGLSSYNSPLHF. CDR3 bases: TGTGCCTGGGGGCTGAGCTCCTATAATTCACCCCTCCACTTT.